Following are 8 T cell receptor beta chains from one sample sequenced in a study of beta chain features in type 1 diabetes. Whole-study findings and limits: All four CD4+ subsets of Type 1 diabetes patients contained TCRB CDR3s that were moderately but significantly shorter.

No cognate antigen is known for these TCRs. cDNA synthesis used the whole RNA isolate, giving expressed TCRB sequences. The assay was immunoSEQ multiplex PCR, and TCRdb's table has in-frame clones only and misses some. The data contain about 650,000 clones, around 12% of them seen just once; the ten biggest clones take up more than 0.095%. The sequenced sample was naive CD4+ T cells from blood. These receptors originate from a man aged 30-40 years with type 1 diabetes.

The CDR3, as DNA: TGTGCCAGCAGCCAAAGGACAGGGACGAACTATGGCTACACCTTC. As protein: CASSQRTGTNYGYTF. The V call is TRBV6-5, the J call TRBJ1-2; 8 positions match TRBD1. V gave up 6 bases and J gave up 2 bases; unmatched junction bases: 8. This CDR3 comprises 15 residues. CDR1 is MNHEY and CDR2 is SVGAGI in the germline V gene.

The chain is built from TRBV18 and TRBJ2-7, with a weak D call TRBD2 (6 bases). The ends were cut back, 0 bases at V and 4 bases at J, with 16 bases in the middle. The CDR3 covers 16 residues. CDR1 is KGHSH, CDR2 LQKENI, per germline. Here the CDR3 DNA reads TGTGCCAGCTCACCACCTTCGGGGGTAAGGTCTTACGAGCAGTACTTC. Amino acid sequence: CASSPPSGVRSYEQYF.

This clone has a handful of counts. The V and J genes are TRBV29-1 and TRBJ2-7; TRBD1 might be the D (6 bases). Germline V gene data show CDR1 as SQVTM and CDR2 as ANQGSEA. The CDR3 runs to 10 residues. The V and J ends lost 6 bases and 7 bases respectively, with 10 bases between them. DNA of the CDR3: TGCAGCGTGGGTAGGGGGGAGCAGTACTTC. Amino acid sequence: CSVGRGEQYF.

This clone was detected only a few times. This chain joins TRBV13 and TRBJ2-3, with TRBD2 matching over 7 bases. J lost 0 bases, V lost 5 bases, and 5 bases had no gene match. The CDR3 has 15 amino acids. Germline CDR1 PRHDT, CDR2 FYEKMQ (reference sequence). The CDR3 sequence: CASSPAGRSTDTQYF. The CDR3 bases are TGTGCCAGCAGCCCAGCCGGGAGGAGCACAGATACGCAGTATTTT.

This chain links TRBV28 with TRBJ1-5; TRBD1 might be the D (5 bases). Trimming cost V 5 bases and J 6 bases, with 14 bases left between them. Germline loops: CDR1 MDHEN, CDR2 SYDVKM. This CDR3 has 14 residues. DNA of the CDR3: TGTGCCAGCAGTCCAGGGTTAGGAGGTCAGCCCCAGCATTTT. It yields the protein CASSPGLGGQPQHF.

Concerning this clone: One junction end does not reproduce the germline sequence, and a read error may be involved. The chain joins TRBV2 to TRBJ2-3, with a weak D call TRBD1 (5 bases). From germline, CDR1 is SNHLY and CDR2 FYNNEI. The CDR3 loop spans 16 amino acids. The CDR3 DNA follows: TGTGCCAGCAGCGAAGGGGCGGTGATGGGAACAGATACGCAGTATTTT. Translating gives CASSEGAVMGTDTQYF. The full variable domain, rest sourced from reference TRBV2 and TRBJ2-3, is EPEVTQTPSHQVTQMGQEVILRCVPISNHLYFYWYRQILGQKVEFLVSFYNNEISEKSEIFDDQFSVERPDGSNFTLKIRSTKLEDSAMYFCASSEGAVMGTDTQYFGPGTRLTVL.

The CDR3 protein is CSVERRYYGYTF. The CDR3 bases are TGCAGCGTCGAGAGGCGATACTATGGCTACACCTTC. V is TRBV29-1 and J is TRBJ1-2; unclear D gene. V was trimmed by 6 bases and J by 3 bases, leaving 11 bases between them. CDR3 length equals 12 residues. Germline V gives CDR1 SQVTM, CDR2 ANQGSEA.

About this clone itself: The sample holds other DNA sequences that translate to the same CDR3. The chain combines TRBV9 with TRBJ1-2; D is perhaps TRBD1 (5 bases). There are 13 residues in the CDR3. Germline-derived CDR1 and CDR2 are SGDLS and YYNGEE. V was pared by 0 bases and J by 4 bases, with 7 bases between. For the CDR3, the DNA is TGTGCCAGCAGCGTAGGAGACAGCTATGGCTACACCTTC. It yields the protein CASSVGDSYGYTF.